The 26 T cell receptor beta chains below all came from one sample that was sequenced in a study of PD-L1 blockade in urothelial cancer. TCRdb keeps only in-frame clones here, not all; method: immunoSEQ multiplex PCR. The table records 30,000 to 50,000 clones, approximately 89% of them present only once. Regarding time point: pretreatment peripheral blood. The starting material was PBMCs, obtained around atezolizumab (anti-PD-L1) treatment. The receptors originated from a woman aged 60 to 75 with urothelial cancer.

The chain recombines TRBV25-1 with TRBJ2-2, with TRBD2 as a possible D gene (5 bases). V was pared by 10 bases and J by 6 bases, with 15 bases between. Germline CDR1 reads MGHDK; CDR2 reads SYGVNS. This CDR3 comprises 13 residues. The CDR3 region is CATSGVLAGELFF. In DNA form, the CDR3 reads TGTGCCACTTCCGGGGTGCTGGCCGGGGAGCTGTTTTTT.

CDR3 sequence: CASSGSGGLETQYF. The CDR3 nucleotides read TGCGCCAGCAGCGGGTCAGGGGGCTTGGAGACCCAGTACTTC. This chain links TRBV5-1 with TRBJ2-5, with 8 bases matching TRBD1. Germline-derived CDR1 and CDR2 are SGHRS and YFSETQ. The CDR3 extends over 14 amino acids. V lost 4 bases, J lost 5 bases, and 7 bases stayed unmatched.

The chain uses TRBV12-5 and TRBJ2-3; TRBD2 agrees at 7 bases. This CDR3 has 17 amino acids. Looked up from germline, CDR1 is LGHNT and CDR2 is FRNRAP. The V segment lost 6 bases and the J segment 4 bases; nucleotides outside the gene matches: 16. CDR3 nucleotides: TGTGCTAGTGGAGGAGGGGTGGGTCTGGCGGGAGCAGATACGCAGTATTTT. It specifies CASGGGVGLAGADTQYF. Full variable domain (missing parts from reference TRBV12-5 and TRBJ2-3): DARVTQTPRHKVTEMGQEVTMRCQPILGHNTVFWYRQTMMQGLELLAYFRNRAPLDDSGMPKDRFSAEMPDATLATLKIQPSEPRDSAVYFCASGGGVGLAGADTQYFGPGTRLTVL.

The chain's CDR3 is CASSAELVNTEAFF. In DNA, the CDR3 is TGTGCCAGCAGCGCCGAACTAGTGAACACTGAAGCTTTCTTT. This chain links TRBV9 with TRBJ1-1; D is ambiguous. Trimming shortened V by 3 bases and J by 0 bases, and 9 bases separated the two germline ends. The CDR3 runs to 14 residues. Germline V gene lookup returns CDR1 SGDLS and CDR2 YYNGEE.

The chain uses TRBV27 and TRBJ2-7; TRBD2 matches 7 bases. The V gene end was trimmed by 0 bases and the J gene end by 0 bases; junction bases not matched to a gene: 5. CDR1 MNHEY and CDR2 SMNVEV come from the germline V gene (reference sequence). The CDR3 has 16 residues. CDR3 nucleotides: TGTGCCAGCAGTTTATCGATGGGCGGGAGCTCCTACGAGCAGTACTTC. Amino acid sequence: CASSLSMGGSSYEQYF.

The CDR3 DNA reads TGTGCCAGCAGTTCGGGACAGGGACGTAACTATGGCTACACCTTC. It specifies CASSSGQGRNYGYTF. V is TRBV28 and J is TRBJ1-2; 9 positions agree with TRBD1. This CDR3 has 15 residues. Germline CDR1 reads MDHEN; CDR2 reads SYDVKM. V dropped 4 bases and J dropped 1; count of bases not matched to a gene: 4.

V gene TRBV6-6 combines with J gene TRBJ2-5; D is unclear. The CDR3 runs 14 residues. Germline CDR1 and CDR2: MNHNY and SVGAGI (reference sequence). Trimming removed 3 bases from V and 4 bases from J, with 12 bases in between. The CDR3 DNA is TGTGCCAGCAGTTATCTAGGCGATCGAGAGACCCAGTACTTC. Translation: CASSYLGDRETQYF.

V is TRBV2 and J is TRBJ2-1; TRBD2 might be the D (7 bases). CDR1 and CDR2 (germline): SNHLY, FYNNEI. The V end lost 4 bases, the J end lost 8 bases, and 12 bases lay between the germline ends. The CDR3 sequence is 13 residues long. As DNA, the CDR3 is TGTGCCAGCAGTGCCGGGCGGGGGCATGAGCAGTTCTTC. It translates to CASSAGRGHEQFF. The entire variable domain, with the rest obtained from reference TRBV2 and TRBJ2-1, is as follows: EPEVTQTPSHQVTQMGQEVILRCVPISNHLYFYWYRQILGQKVEFLVSFYNNEISEKSEIFDDQFSVERPDGSNFTLKIRSTKLEDSAMYFCASSAGRGHEQFFGPGTRLTVL.

This chain joins TRBV7-2 and TRBJ1-4, with TRBD1 matching over 8 bases. The V segment lost 2 bases and the J segment 8 bases; nucleotides outside the gene matches: 7. The germline gives CDR1 SGHTA, CDR2 FQGNSA. This CDR3 comprises 15 residues. The CDR3 protein is CASSLSQGGSEKLFF. The CDR3 region has the DNA TGTGCCAGCAGCTTATCACAGGGGGGAAGCGAAAAACTGTTTTTT.

The chain combines TRBV11-3 with TRBJ2-1; D perhaps matches TRBD2 (5 bases). The CDR3 is made up of 14 amino acids. Deletions cut 1 base from V and 3 bases from J, with 7 bases between. In germline, CDR1 is SGHNT, CDR2 YENEEA. CDR3 sequence (DNA): TGTGCCAGCAGCTTAGCGGGATTCTACAATGAGCAGTTCTTC. This translates into CASSLAGFYNEQFF.

CDR3 loop: CASSLGAGYTF. CDR3 coding DNA: TGTGCCAGCAGCTTAGGGGCGGGCTACACCTTC. V and J are TRBV7-9 and TRBJ1-2; D is uncertain. The CDR3 loop spans 11 amino acids. Trimming cost V 1 base and J 8 bases, with 5 bases left between them. In germline, CDR1 is SEHNR, CDR2 FQNEAQ (reference sequence).

The chain employs TRBV6-5 and TRBJ1-1; the D gene is possibly TRBD1 (6 bases). This CDR3 region has 13 residues. The V and J ends lost 2 bases and 5 bases respectively, with 9 bases between them. Germline CDR1 MNHEY, CDR2 SVGAGI. The CDR3 here is CASSYRQGTEAFF. As DNA, the CDR3 is TGTGCCAGCAGTTACAGGCAGGGGACTGAAGCTTTCTTT.

V is TRBV2 and J is TRBJ1-1; 8 positions match TRBD1. The CDR3 spans 11 residues. Unmatched junction bases numbered 2, after V lost 10 bases and J lost 4 bases. Germline CDR1 reads SNHLY; CDR2 reads FYNNEI. The chain's CDR3 is CATGQGTEAFF. CDR3 nucleotides: TGTGCCACCGGACAGGGCACTGAAGCTTTCTTT.

The chain links TRBV4-2 to TRBJ2-5; 7 nucleotides match TRBD2. Losses at the gene ends were 4 bases for V and 3 bases for J; bases not matched to a gene: 14. CDR3 length equals 17 residues. CDR1 is LGHNA and CDR2 is YNFKEQ in the germline V gene. CDR3 in DNA: TGTGCCAGCAGCCGGGGGGGGTCGGGAGGACTAAAAGAGACCCAGTACTTC. It translates to CASSRGGSGGLKETQYF.

The gene calls are TRBV11-1 and TRBJ1-2; the match to TRBD1 covers 11 bases. V shed 5 bases and J 2 bases; nucleotides not matched to a gene: 4. The germline V gene encodes CDR1 SGHAT and CDR2 FQDESV (reference sequence). CDR3 length: 15 amino acids. The CDR3 nucleotides read TGTGCCAGCAGCCCTCGGGACAGGGGGAACTATGGCTACACCTTC. It translates to CASSPRDRGNYGYTF.

The chain joins TRBV29-1 to TRBJ2-5; TRBD2 agrees at 9 bases. V lost 3 bases and J lost 2; bases outside the gene matches: 7. CDR1 is SQVTM and CDR2 is ANQGSEA in the germline V gene. This CDR3 has 15 amino acids. CDR3 amino acids: CSVDGAGGGQETQYF. The DNA for the CDR3 is TGCAGCGTTGACGGAGCGGGAGGTGGTCAAGAGACCCAGTACTTC.

The rearrangement links TRBV25-1 to TRBJ2-7; 10 nucleotides agree with TRBD2. Germline V gene lookup returns CDR1 MGHDK and CDR2 SYGVNS. CDR3 length: 16 amino acids. With 6 bases clipped from V and 5 bases from J, the junction kept 13 bases outside the gene matches. The CDR3, as DNA: TGTGCCAGCAGGACCGACGACCTAGCGGGAGACAACGAGCAGTACTTC. The encoded protein is CASRTDDLAGDNEQYF.

V gene TRBV27 combines with J gene TRBJ2-1; maybe TRBD2 (5 bases). The length of the CDR3 is 16 residues. The V gene's germline CDR1 is MNHEY and CDR2 SMNVEV (reference sequence). V was cut by 0 bases and J by 3 bases, with 12 bases left in between. In nucleotides, the CDR3 is TGTGCCAGCAGTTTATCTTACGGGATCCTCTACAATGAGCAGTTCTTC. Amino acid sequence: CASSLSYGILYNEQFF.

The chain carries TRBV5-6 and TRBJ1-1, with a weak D call TRBD1 (6 bases). This CDR3 has 16 residues. Trimming took 2 bases from V and 0 from J, leaving 14 bases between them. Germline CDR1 and CDR2: SGHDT and YYEEEE. The CDR3 region has the DNA TGTGCCAGCAGCTTAGGGGGTCACCTCATGAACACTGAAGCTTTCTTT. Protein sequence: CASSLGGHLMNTEAFF.

This clone was found once. The gene calls are TRBV5-4 and TRBJ2-5, with 7 bases matching TRBD1. Per germline, CDR1 SGHNT and CDR2 YYREEE (reference sequence). There are 15 residues in the CDR3. After removal of 0 bases from V and 2 bases from J, the junction contained 4 bases not matched to a gene. CDR3 residues: CASSLAGRGQETQYF. As DNA, the CDR3 is TGTGCCAGCAGCTTGGCCGGCAGGGGGCAAGAGACCCAGTACTTC.

The rearrangement uses TRBV6-1 and TRBJ2-3; D is perhaps TRBD1 (5 bases). The V and J ends lost 1 base and 3 bases respectively, with 11 bases between them. The CDR3 extends over 15 amino acids. In germline, CDR1 is MNHNS, CDR2 SASEGT. CDR3: CASSEGQGWTDTQYF. The CDR3 DNA sequence: TGTGCCAGCAGTGAAGGCCAGGGTTGGACAGATACGCAGTATTTT.

The genes are TRBV2 and TRBJ1-4; TRBD1 might be the D (5 bases). V lost 8 bases and J lost 5, with 15 bases in between. The CDR3 has 14 amino acids. The germline V gene encodes CDR1 SNHLY and CDR2 FYNNEI. The CDR3 DNA follows: TGTGCCAGCGGACTAGACAGATGGAATGAAAAACTGTTTTTT. It codes for CASGLDRWNEKLFF.

The chain uses TRBV2 and TRBJ1-2, with D perhaps matching TRBD1 (6 bases). CDR1 and CDR2 (germline): SNHLY, FYNNEI. V was shortened by 7 bases and J by 2 bases, with 11 bases between the two germline ends. This CDR3 contains 13 residues. CDR3 loop: CASTGTTNYGYTF. The CDR3 region has the DNA TGTGCCAGCACGGGGACAACCAACTATGGCTACACCTTC.

The chain has TRBV28 and TRBJ2-2, with D maybe TRBD1 (6 bases). Deletions cut 6 bases from V and 1 base from J, with 12 bases between. This CDR3 has 15 residues. Looked up from germline, CDR1 is MDHEN and CDR2 is SYDVKM. This CDR3 reads CASRYRALNTGELFF. The DNA for the CDR3 is TGTGCCAGCAGGTACAGGGCATTGAACACCGGGGAGCTGTTTTTT.

This chain uses TRBV5-1 with TRBJ1-1; weak D call: TRBD1 (5 bases). Germline CDR1 is SGHRS and CDR2 is YFSETQ. V dropped 6 bases and J dropped 1 base, with 7 bases sitting between them. The length of the CDR3 is 12 residues. CDR3 bases: TGCGCCAGCAAAACAGGGAACACTGAAGCTTTCTTT. Protein product: CASKTGNTEAFF. Supplemented by reference TRBV5-1 and TRBJ1-1, the full variable domain reads KAGVTQTPRYLIKTRGQQVTLSCSPISGHRSVSWYQQTPGQGLQFLFEYFSETQRNKGNFPGRFSGRQFSNSRSEMNVSTLELGDSALYLCASKTGNTEAFFGQGTRLTVV.

The V call is TRBV19, the J call TRBJ2-1; 7 positions match TRBD2. V shed 10 bases, J shed 6 bases, and the junction held 9 bases outside the gene matches. This CDR3 region has 13 residues. Germline V gives CDR1 LNHDA, CDR2 SQIVND (reference sequence). CDR3 amino acids: CATIAGVANEQFF. DNA of the CDR3: TGTGCCACCATCGCGGGAGTGGCCAATGAGCAGTTCTTC.